Detailed here is one T cell receptor (beta chain). Sequencing was performed with immunoSEQ multiplex PCR; in TCRdb, only in-frame clones are kept and a portion is missing. Among 95,000 to 150,000 clones listed, around 90% were seen once. The CDR3 extends over 12 amino acids. In germline, CDR1 is MNHEY, CDR2 SVGEGT. With 4 bases removed from V and 4 bases from J, the gap between germline ends came to 5 bases. This entry comes from a study of blood T cell repertoires in COVID-19. The origin of this receptor is a man in his fifties or sixties with COVID-19, enrolled during active disease. Input material: peripheral blood. J is TRBJ2-1 and V is TRBV6-2 or TRBV6-3; D gene ambiguous. The CDR3 bases are TGTGCCAGCAGTTTCCCTTACAATGAGCAGTTCTTC. Translated, it gives CASSFPYNEQFF.